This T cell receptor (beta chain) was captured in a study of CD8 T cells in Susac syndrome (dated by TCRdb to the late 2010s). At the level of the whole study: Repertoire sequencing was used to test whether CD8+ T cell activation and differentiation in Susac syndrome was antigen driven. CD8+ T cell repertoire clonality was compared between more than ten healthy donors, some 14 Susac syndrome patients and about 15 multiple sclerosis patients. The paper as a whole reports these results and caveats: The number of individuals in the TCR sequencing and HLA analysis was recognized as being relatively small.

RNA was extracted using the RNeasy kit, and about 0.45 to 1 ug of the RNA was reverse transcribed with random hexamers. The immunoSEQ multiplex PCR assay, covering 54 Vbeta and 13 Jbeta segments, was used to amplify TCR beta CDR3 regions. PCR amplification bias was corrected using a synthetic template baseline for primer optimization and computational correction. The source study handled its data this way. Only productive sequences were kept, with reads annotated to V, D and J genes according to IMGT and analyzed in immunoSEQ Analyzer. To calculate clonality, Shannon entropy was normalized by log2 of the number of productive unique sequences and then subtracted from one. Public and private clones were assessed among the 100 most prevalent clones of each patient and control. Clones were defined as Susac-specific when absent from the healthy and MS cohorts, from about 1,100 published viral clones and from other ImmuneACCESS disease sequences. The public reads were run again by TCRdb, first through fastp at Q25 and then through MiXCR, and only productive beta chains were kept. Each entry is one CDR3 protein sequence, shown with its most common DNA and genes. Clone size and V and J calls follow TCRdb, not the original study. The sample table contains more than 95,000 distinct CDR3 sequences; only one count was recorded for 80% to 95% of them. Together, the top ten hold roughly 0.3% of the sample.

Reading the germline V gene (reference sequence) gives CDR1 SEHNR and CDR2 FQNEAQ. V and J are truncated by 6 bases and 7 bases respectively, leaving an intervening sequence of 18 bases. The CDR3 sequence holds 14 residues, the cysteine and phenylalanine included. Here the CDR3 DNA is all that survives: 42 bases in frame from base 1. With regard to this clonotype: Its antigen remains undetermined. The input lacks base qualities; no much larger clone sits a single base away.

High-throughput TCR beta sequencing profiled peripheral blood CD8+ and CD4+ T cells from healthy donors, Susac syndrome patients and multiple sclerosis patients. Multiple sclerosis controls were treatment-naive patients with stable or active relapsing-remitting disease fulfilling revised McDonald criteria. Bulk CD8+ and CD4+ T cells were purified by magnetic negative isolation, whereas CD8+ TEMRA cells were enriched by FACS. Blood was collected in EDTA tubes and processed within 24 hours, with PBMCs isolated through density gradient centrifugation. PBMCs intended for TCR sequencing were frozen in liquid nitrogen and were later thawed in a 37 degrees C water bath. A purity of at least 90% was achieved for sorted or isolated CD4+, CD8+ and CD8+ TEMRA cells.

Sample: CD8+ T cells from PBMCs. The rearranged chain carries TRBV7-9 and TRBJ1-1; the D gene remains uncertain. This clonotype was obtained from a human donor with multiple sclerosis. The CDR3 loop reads CASRPAIRIGEAFF. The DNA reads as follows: TGTGCCAGCAGACCCGCTATAAGGATTGGTGAAGCTTTCTTT.